Below, 21 T cell receptor beta chains from the same sample are listed, as sequenced in a study of blood T cell repertoires in COVID-19. The repertoire was sequenced with immunoSEQ multiplex PCR; TCRdb's copy has only in-frame clones and lacks some. The sample has about 40,000 clones, over 80% seen once. The specimen sequenced was peripheral blood. The source is a woman in her 70s with acute or convalescent COVID-19.

The CDR3 loop reads CASSLAQYNSPLHF. CDR3 DNA sequence: TGTGCCAGCAGCTTAGCACAGTATAATTCACCCCTCCACTTT. This rearrangement joins TRBV13 to TRBJ1-6; D uncertain. Deletions cut 1 base from V and 4 bases from J, with 5 bases between. The CDR3 runs 14 residues. Germline V gene lookup returns CDR1 PRHDT and CDR2 FYEKMQ (reference sequence).

This clone was recorded only once. The V call is TRBV6-5, the J call TRBJ2-2, with D possibly TRBD1 on 7 matching bases. The germline V gene has CDR1 MNHEY and CDR2 SVGAGI. Deletions cut 7 bases from V and 2 bases from J, with 11 bases between. The CDR3 extends over 14 amino acids. CDR3 DNA sequence: TGTGCCAGCACAGGGGGACTTAACACCGGGGAGCTGTTTTTT. It is translated as CASTGGLNTGELFF.

The rearrangement links TRBV18 to TRBJ2-7; tentatively, D is TRBD2 (6 bases). This CDR3 is 13 amino acids long. Germline loops: CDR1 KGHSH, CDR2 LQKENI. V was cut by 5 bases and J by 6 bases, with 14 bases left in between. The CDR3 spells CASSAREEGEQYV. The CDR3 DNA reads as TGTGCCAGCTCAGCCAGGGAGGAGGGCGAGCAGTACGTC.

This chain links TRBV6-2 or TRBV6-3 with TRBJ1-1; 7 nucleotides align to TRBD1. V shed 0 bases, J shed 1 base, and the junction held 2 bases outside the gene matches. Per germline, CDR1 MNHEY and CDR2 SVGEGT. The CDR3 consists of 15 residues. The CDR3 DNA reads as TGTGCCAGCAGTTACTCGTACAGGGGGAACACTGAAGCTTTCTTT. It translates to CASSYSYRGNTEAFF.

The chain joins TRBV6-5 to TRBJ2-1, with TRBD1 as a possible D gene (5 bases). The CDR3 loop spans 14 amino acids. Trimming cost V 0 bases and J 3 bases, with 6 bases left between them. Germline-derived CDR1 and CDR2 are MNHEY and SVGAGI. This CDR3 is CASSYSGHYNEQFF. In DNA, the CDR3 is TGTGCCAGCAGTTACTCGGGGCACTACAATGAGCAGTTCTTC.

V is TRBV24-1 and J is TRBJ1-1; D is possibly TRBD1 (5 bases). Germline values: CDR1 KGHDR, CDR2 SFDVKD. The germline V and J ends were trimmed by 10 bases and 1 base, with 12 bases remaining between them. CDR3 size: 13 residues. The CDR3 DNA reads TGTGCCACGAGCGGGGCTCCGAACACTGAAGCTTTCTTT. Translation gives CATSGAPNTEAFF.

The chain is built from TRBV6-1 and TRBJ1-5; D not certain. The germline CDR1 and CDR2 sequences are MNHNS and SASEGT. Trimming left V 3 bases short and J 5 bases short, with 17 bases between. There are 16 residues in the CDR3. The CDR3 DNA sequence: TGTGCCAGCAGTGACCCCAGGAGGGAGAGGGATCAGCCCCAGCATTTT. Its protein product is CASSDPRRERDQPQHF.

J is TRBJ2-1 and V is TRBV3-1 (or the pseudogene TRBV3-2); D might be TRBD2 (7 bases). Between the trimmed V and J ends, which lost 3 bases and 4 bases, there was a span of 13 bases. The CDR3 covers 15 residues. The germline CDR1 and CDR2 sequences are LGHDT and YNNKEL (reference sequence). CDR3 sequence reads: CASSHGGGGYNEQFF. The CDR3 nucleotides are TGTGCCAGCAGCCACGGCGGGGGCGGTTACAATGAGCAGTTCTTC.

The rearrangement uses TRBV11-3 and TRBJ2-7; D may be TRBD1 (5 bases). Trimming took off 0 bases at V and 3 bases at J, with 9 bases between the two ends. The CDR3 is 14 amino acids. The germline CDR1 and CDR2 sequences are SGHNT and YENEEA. The chain's CDR3 is CASSLDLDSYEQYV. CDR3 coding DNA: TGTGCCAGCAGCTTAGACCTTGACAGCTACGAGCAGTACGTC.

This chain joins TRBV27 and TRBJ1-5; 12 nucleotides line up with TRBD1. The length of the CDR3 is 15 residues. Germline CDR1 and CDR2: MNHEY and SMNVEV (reference sequence). V shed 6 bases and J 6 bases; nucleotides not matched to a gene: 6. The chain's CDR3 is CASSRGQGAGQPQHF. CDR3 nucleotide sequence: TGTGCCAGCAGCCGGGGACAGGGGGCTGGTCAGCCCCAGCATTTT.

The chain couples TRBV9 to TRBJ2-5, with D possibly TRBD2 on 6 matching bases. The ends were cut back, 3 bases at V and 4 bases at J, with 22 bases in the middle. Germline CDR1 SGDLS, CDR2 YYNGEE. The CDR3 has 17 amino acids. The CDR3 DNA sequence: TGTGCCAGCAGCGCCCAGATTGGGCTAGCGACCTTAGAGACCCAGTACTTC. This sequence encodes CASSAQIGLATLETQYF.

This clone was seen only a few times. The chain is built from TRBV19 and TRBJ1-1; D is unresolved. The ends were cut back, 2 bases at V and 1 base at J, with 8 bases in the middle. CDR3 length: 14 amino acids. Germline V gene data show CDR1 as LNHDA and CDR2 as SQIVND (reference sequence). The CDR3 region has the DNA TGTGCCAGTAGTATAAAGGCGGCGAACACTGAAGCTTTCTTT. The encoded protein is CASSIKAANTEAFF. The complete variable domain, with remaining parts taken from reference TRBV19 and TRBJ1-1, reads DGGITQSPKYLFRKEGQNVTLSCEQNLNHDAMYWYRQDPGQGLRLIYYSQIVNDFQKGDIAEGYSVSREKKESFPLTVTSAQKNPTAFYLCASSIKAANTEAFFGQGTRLTVV.

This clone was detected only a few times. The gene calls are TRBV6-2 or TRBV6-3 and TRBJ2-1; the D gene is possibly TRBD2 (5 bases). Germline CDR1 and CDR2: MNHEY and SVGEGT. The CDR3 is 12 amino acids. Deletions cut 5 bases from V and 9 bases from J, with 11 bases between. CDR3 nucleotides: TGTGCCAGCAGTGACCCCCGGGGTGAGCAGTTCTTC. Translating gives CASSDPRGEQFF.

This chain joins TRBV28 and TRBJ1-5; a weak D match, TRBD1 (5 bases). The V end was cut by 6 bases, the J end by 5 bases, with 5 bases between. Germline-derived CDR1 and CDR2 are MDHEN and SYDVKM. The CDR3 contains 11 residues. The CDR3 sequence is CASSRDQPQHF. The CDR3 DNA sequence: TGTGCCAGCAGCAGGGATCAGCCCCAGCATTTT.

The chain recombines TRBV6-6 with TRBJ2-7; 9 bases agree with TRBD2. Germline V gene sequence: CDR1 MNHNY, CDR2 SVGAGI (reference sequence). The CDR3 contains 16 residues. V trimming: 7 bases; J trimming: 4 bases; junction bases outside the gene matches: 14. The chain's CDR3 is CASTSRGGRASYEQYV. CDR3 nucleotide sequence: TGTGCCAGCACCTCTAGAGGCGGGAGGGCCTCATACGAGCAGTACGTC.

V and J are TRBV30 and TRBJ1-3, with D tentatively TRBD1 (5 bases). V shed 2 bases and J shed 4 bases, with 15 bases lying between them. Germline CDR1 reads GTSNPN; CDR2 reads SVGIG (reference sequence). The CDR3 totals 15 residues. DNA of the CDR3: TGTGCCTGGAGTCGACAGCTCGCCGACGGAAACACCATATATTTT. Protein: CAWSRQLADGNTIYF.

The chain employs TRBV5-6 and TRBJ2-4; a weak D match, TRBD1 (6 bases). With 0 bases removed from V and 0 bases from J, the gap between germline ends came to 13 bases. The CDR3 has 17 amino acids. Germline values: CDR1 SGHDT, CDR2 YYEEEE. Written as DNA, the CDR3 is TGTGCCAGCAGCTTGGCGCTGGGGGCTCTAGCCAAAAACATTCAGTACTTC. It yields the protein CASSLALGALAKNIQYF.

Details on this clone: The junction departs from germline at one end; a sequencing error may be responsible. The chain recombines TRBV7-7 with TRBJ2-2, with TRBD1 matching over 7 bases. Germline CDR1 SSHAT, CDR2 FNYEAQ (reference sequence). CDR3 length: 13 residues. The CDR3 reads CASSSGTAGELFF. The CDR3, as DNA: TGTGCTAGCAGCTCCGGGACAGCCGGGGAGCTGTTTTTT. The full variable domain, with the rest looked up from reference TRBV7-7 and TRBJ2-2, is GAGVSQSPRYKVTKRGQDVTLRCDPISSHATLYWYQQALGQGPEFLTYFNYEAQPDKSGLPSDRFSAERPEGSISTLTIQRTEQRDSAMYRCASSSGTAGELFFGEGSRLTVL.

The chain links TRBV5-4 to TRBJ1-2; the match to TRBD1 covers 8 bases. This CDR3 is 12 amino acids long. Germline-derived CDR1 and CDR2 are SGHNT and YYREEE (reference sequence). V lost 4 bases and J lost 8; bases outside the gene matches: 4. CDR3 in amino acids: CASSPDRVGYTF. The CDR3 DNA is TGTGCCAGCAGCCCGGACAGGGTAGGCTACACCTTC.

This CDR3 reads CASSSSQISGNTIYF. The CDR3 DNA sequence: TGTGCCAGCAGCTCGTCACAAATCTCTGGAAACACCATATATTTT. The chain employs TRBV9 and TRBJ1-3; D not resolved. The CDR3 runs to 15 residues. Looked up from germline, CDR1 is SGDLS and CDR2 is YYNGEE. V dropped 4 bases and J dropped 0 bases, with 11 bases sitting between them. The full variable domain, in which reference TRBV9 and TRBJ1-3 provide the parts outside the CDR3, is DSGVTQTPKHLITATGQRVTLRCSPRSGDLSVYWYQQSLDQGLQFLIQYYNGEERAKGNILERFSAQQFPDLHSELNLSSLELGDSALYFCASSSSQISGNTIYFGEGSWLTVV.

CDR3 region: CASSPTGGSNQPQHF. The CDR3 DNA reads TGTGCCAGCTCACCCACAGGGGGTTCCAATCAGCCCCAGCATTTT. The V gene is TRBV18, the J gene TRBJ1-5; 8 nucleotides line up with TRBD1. This CDR3 has 15 amino acids. In germline, CDR1 is KGHSH, CDR2 LQKENI. The V segment lost 3 bases and the J segment 3 bases; nucleotides outside the gene matches: 4.